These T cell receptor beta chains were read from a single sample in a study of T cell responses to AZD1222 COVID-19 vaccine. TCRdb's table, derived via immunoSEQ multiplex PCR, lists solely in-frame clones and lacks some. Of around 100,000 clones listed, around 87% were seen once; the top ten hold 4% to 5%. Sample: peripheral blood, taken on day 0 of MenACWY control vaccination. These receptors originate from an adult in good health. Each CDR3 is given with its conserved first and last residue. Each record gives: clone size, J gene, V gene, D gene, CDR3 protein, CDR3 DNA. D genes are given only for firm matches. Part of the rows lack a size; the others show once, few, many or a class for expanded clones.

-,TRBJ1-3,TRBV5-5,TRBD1,CASSLGQVGTIYF,TGTGCCAGCAGCCTGGGACAGGTCGGCACCATATATTTT
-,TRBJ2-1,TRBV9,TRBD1,CASSSTAGTGERDEQFF,TGTGCCAGCAGCTCGACTGCTGGGACAGGGGAAAGGGATGAGCAGTTCTTC
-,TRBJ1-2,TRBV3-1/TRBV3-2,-,CASSQRDGLDGYTF,TGTGCCAGCAGCCAACGGGACGGTCTCGATGGCTACACCTTC
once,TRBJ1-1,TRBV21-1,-,CASALPGTEAFF,TGTGCCAGCGCACTCCCGGGTACTGAAGCTTTCTTT
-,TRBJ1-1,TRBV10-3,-,CAIRGTNTEAFF,TGTGCCATCAGGGGGACTAACACTGAAGCTTTCTTT
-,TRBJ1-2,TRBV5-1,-,CASSLDVYGYTF,TGCGCCAGCAGCTTGGACGTCTATGGCTACACCTTC
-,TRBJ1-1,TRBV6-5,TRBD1,CASSRGQGPDQAFF,TGTGCCAGCAGCCGGGGACAGGGACCCGACCAAGCTTTCTTT
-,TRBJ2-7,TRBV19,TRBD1,CASGTGPYEQYF,TGTGCCAGCGGGACAGGGCCCTACGAGCAGTACTTC
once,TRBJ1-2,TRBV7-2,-,CASRGLGTHYGYTF,TGTGCCAGCAGAGGACTCGGGACACACTATGGCTACACCTTC
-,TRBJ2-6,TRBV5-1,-,CASRPGSLSGANVLTF,TGCGCCAGCCGTCCGGGCTCCCTCTCTGGGGCCAACGTCCTGACTTTC
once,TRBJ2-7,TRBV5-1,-,CASSPDGVVDEQYF,TGCGCCAGCAGCCCGGACGGAGTAGTCGACGAGCAGTACTTC
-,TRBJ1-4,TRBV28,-,CASSLRSGNEKLFF,TGTGCCAGCAGTTTAAGGTCGGGTAATGAAAAACTGTTTTTT
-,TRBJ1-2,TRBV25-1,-,CASSEWLCCGYTF,TGTGCCAGCAGTGAGTGGCTCTGCTGTGGCTACACCTTC
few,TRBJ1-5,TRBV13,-,CASDRLNRESGNQPQHF,TGTGCCAGCGACCGCCTTAACAGGGAGTCGGGCAATCAGCCCCAGCATTTT
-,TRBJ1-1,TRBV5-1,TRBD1,CASSVTPGGTEAFF,TGCGCCAGCAGCGTAACCCCAGGGGGCACTGAAGCTTTCTTT
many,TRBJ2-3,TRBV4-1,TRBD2,CASSQVTTREATDTQYF,TGCGCCAGCAGCCAAGTGACTACGCGGGAGGCCACAGATACGCAGTATTTT
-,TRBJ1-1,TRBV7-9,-,CASSYLSEAFF,TGTGCCAGCAGCTATTTGAGTGAAGCTTTCTTT
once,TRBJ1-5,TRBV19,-,CASSIWGTGNQPQHF,TGTGCCAGTAGTATTTGGGGTACTGGCAATCAGCCCCAGCATTTT
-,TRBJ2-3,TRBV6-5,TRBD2,CASSYSAGGQDTQYF,TGTGCCAGCAGTTATTCAGCGGGGGGACAAGATACGCAGTATTTT
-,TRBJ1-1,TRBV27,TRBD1,CASSLSSTTRIGTDSNTEAFF,TGTGCCAGCAGTTTATCCTCGACTACCCGGATTGGGACAGATTCAAACACTGAAGCTTTCTTT
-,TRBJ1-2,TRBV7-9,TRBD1,CASSWVDRTLYYGYTF,TGTGCCAGCAGCTGGGTGGACAGGACCCTTTACTATGGCTACACCTTC
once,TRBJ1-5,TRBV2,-,CASSQDRGNNQPQHF,TGTGCCAGCAGTCAAGACAGAGGGAATAATCAGCCCCAGCATTTT
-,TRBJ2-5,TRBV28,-,CASRETGPAGRAQYF,TGTGCCAGCAGAGAGACAGGCCCGGCCGGCAGGGCCCAGTACTTC
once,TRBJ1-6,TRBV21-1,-,CASVRVAPLHF,TGTGCCAGCGTAAGGGTAGCTCCCCTCCACTTT
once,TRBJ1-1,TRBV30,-,CAWSVLTEAFF,TGTGCCTGGAGTGTCTTGACTGAAGCTTTCTTT
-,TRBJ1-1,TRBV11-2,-,CASSSSYRPTEAFF,TGTGCCAGCAGCTCTTCCTACAGGCCCACTGAAGCTTTCTTT
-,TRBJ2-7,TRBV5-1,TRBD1,CASSLERGSGTGDYEQYF,TGCGCCAGCAGCTTGGAGCGGGGGTCCGGGACAGGGGATTACGAGCAGTACTTC
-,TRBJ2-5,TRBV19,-,CASSIGFGEETQYF,TGTGCCAGTAGTATAGGTTTCGGGGAAGAGACCCAGTACTTC
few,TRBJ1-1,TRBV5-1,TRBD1,CASRLGPGQGMNTEAFF,TGCGCCAGCAGGCTCGGCCCAGGACAGGGAATGAACACTGAAGCTTTCTTT
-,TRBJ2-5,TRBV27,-,CASSSQVGIETQYF,TGTGCCAGCAGTTCCCAGGTGGGGATAGAGACCCAGTACTTC
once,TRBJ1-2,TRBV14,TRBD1,CASSHDGTGATGYGYTF,TGTGCCAGCAGCCACGACGGGACAGGGGCCACTGGCTATGGCTACACCTTC
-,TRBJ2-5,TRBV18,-,CASSPGPQETQYF,TGTGCCAGCTCACCCGGCCCGCAAGAGACCCAGTACTTC
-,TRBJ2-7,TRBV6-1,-,CASSEAPLYEQYF,TGTGCCAGCAGCGAAGCCCCCCTCTACGAGCAGTACTTC